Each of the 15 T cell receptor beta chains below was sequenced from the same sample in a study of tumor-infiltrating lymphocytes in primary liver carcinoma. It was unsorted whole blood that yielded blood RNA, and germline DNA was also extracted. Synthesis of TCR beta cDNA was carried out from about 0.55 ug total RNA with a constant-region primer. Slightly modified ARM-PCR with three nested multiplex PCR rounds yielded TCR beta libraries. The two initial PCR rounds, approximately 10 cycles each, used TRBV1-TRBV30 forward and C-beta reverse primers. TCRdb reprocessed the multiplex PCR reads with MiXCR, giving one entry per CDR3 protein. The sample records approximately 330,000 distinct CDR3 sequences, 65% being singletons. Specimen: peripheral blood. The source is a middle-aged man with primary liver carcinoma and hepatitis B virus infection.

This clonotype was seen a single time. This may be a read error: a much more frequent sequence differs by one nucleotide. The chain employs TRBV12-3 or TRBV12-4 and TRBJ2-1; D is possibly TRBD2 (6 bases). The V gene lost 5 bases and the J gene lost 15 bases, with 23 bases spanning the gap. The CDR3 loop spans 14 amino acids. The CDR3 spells CASSRNGSGSVGFF. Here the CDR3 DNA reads TGTGCCAGCAGTCGCAACGGGAGCGGGTCTGTTGGGTTCTTC.

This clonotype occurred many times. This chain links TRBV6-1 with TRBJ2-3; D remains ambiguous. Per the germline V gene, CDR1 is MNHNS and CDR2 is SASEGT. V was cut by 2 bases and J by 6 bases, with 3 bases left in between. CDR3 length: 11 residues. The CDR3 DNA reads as TGTGCCAGCAGTGAACCGGATACGCAGTATTTT. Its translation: CASSEPDTQYF.

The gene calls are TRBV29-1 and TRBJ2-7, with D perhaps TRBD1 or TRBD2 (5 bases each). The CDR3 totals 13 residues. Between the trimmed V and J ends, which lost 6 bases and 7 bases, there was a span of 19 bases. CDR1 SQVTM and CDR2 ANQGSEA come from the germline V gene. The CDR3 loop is CSVWGEGLWEQYF. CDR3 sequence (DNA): TGCAGCGTGTGGGGCGAGGGCCTCTGGGAGCAGTACTTC.

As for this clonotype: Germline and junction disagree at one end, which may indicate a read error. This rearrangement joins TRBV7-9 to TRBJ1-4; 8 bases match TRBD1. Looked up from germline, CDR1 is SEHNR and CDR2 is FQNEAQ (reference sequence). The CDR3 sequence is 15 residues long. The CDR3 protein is CACSLETGVDEKLFF. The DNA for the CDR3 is TGTGCCTGCAGCCTGGAGACAGGGGTCGATGAAAAACTGTTTTTT.

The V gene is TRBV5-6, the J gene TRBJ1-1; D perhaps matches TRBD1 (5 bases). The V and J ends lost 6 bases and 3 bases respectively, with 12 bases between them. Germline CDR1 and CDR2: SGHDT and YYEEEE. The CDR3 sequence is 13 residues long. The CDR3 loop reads CASTVGGDTEAFF. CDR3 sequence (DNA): TGTGCCAGCACCGTCGGGGGGGACACTGAAGCTTTCTTT.

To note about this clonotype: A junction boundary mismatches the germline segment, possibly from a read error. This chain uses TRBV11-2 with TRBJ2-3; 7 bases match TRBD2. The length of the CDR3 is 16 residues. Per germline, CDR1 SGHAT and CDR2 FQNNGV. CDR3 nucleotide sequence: TGTGCCAGCAGCCCCAATAGCGGGCTTAGAACAGATATGCAGTATTTT. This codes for CASSPNSGLRTDMQYF.

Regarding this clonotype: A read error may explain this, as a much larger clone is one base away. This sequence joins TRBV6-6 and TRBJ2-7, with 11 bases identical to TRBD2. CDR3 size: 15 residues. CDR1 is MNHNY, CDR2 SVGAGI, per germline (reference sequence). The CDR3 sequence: CVSSPTSGSKYEQYF. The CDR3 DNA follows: TGTGTCAGCAGCCCTACTAGCGGGAGCAAGTACGAGCAGTACTTC.

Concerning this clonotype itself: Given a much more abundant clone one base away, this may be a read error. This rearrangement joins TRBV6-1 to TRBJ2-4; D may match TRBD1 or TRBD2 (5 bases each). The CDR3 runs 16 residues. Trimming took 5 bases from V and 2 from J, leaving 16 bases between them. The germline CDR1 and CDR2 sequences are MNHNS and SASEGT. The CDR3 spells CASSRPRDLSKNIQYF. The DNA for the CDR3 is TGTGCCAGCAGTCGACCCAGGGACCTATCCAAAAACATTCAGTACTTC.

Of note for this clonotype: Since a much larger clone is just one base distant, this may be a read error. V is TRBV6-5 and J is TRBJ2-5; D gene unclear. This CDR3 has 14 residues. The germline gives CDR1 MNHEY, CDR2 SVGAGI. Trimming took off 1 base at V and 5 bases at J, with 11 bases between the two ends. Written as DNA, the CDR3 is TGTGCCAGCAGTTACTACGACCGTCCCGAGACCCAGTACTTC. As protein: CASSYYDRPETQYF.

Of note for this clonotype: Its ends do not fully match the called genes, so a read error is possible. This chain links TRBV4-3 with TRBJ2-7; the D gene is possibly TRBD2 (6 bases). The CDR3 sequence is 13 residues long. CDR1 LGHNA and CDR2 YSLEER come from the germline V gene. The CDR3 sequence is CTSGQDSRGQQYF. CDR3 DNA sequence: TGTACCAGCGGCCAGGACTCGCGGGGTCAGCAGTACTTC.

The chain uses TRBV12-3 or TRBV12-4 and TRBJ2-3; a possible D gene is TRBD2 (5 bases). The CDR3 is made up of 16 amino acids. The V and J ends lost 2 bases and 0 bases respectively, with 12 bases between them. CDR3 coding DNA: TGTGCCAGCAGTTTACGCGGGTGCACTAGCACAGATACGCAGTATTTT. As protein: CASSLRGCTSTDTQYF.

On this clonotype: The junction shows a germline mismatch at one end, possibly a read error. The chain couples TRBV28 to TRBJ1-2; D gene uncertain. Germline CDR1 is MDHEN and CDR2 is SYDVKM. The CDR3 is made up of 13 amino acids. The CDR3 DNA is TGTGTCAGCAGTCCCCCCGCGGGCCGTGGCTACACCTTC. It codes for CVSSPPAGRGYTF.

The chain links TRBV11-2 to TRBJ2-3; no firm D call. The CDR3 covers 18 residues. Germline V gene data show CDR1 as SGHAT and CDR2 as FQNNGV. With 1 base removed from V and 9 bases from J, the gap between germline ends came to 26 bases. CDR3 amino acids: CASSLGSFSALAALTQYF. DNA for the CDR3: TGTGCCAGCAGCTTAGGTTCTTTTAGTGCACTGGCGGCCCTAACGCAGTATTTT.

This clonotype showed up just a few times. The CDR3 nucleotides are TGTGCCAGCAGCAAAGGGGTTAGCGCGAGCTCTGGGGCCAACGTCCTGACTTTC. It is translated as CASSKGVSASSGANVLTF. The V gene is TRBV21-1, the J gene TRBJ2-6; TRBD2, as called in the table, went unchecked against the DNA. TRBV21-1 is annotated as a pseudogene. This CDR3 is built from 18 residues.

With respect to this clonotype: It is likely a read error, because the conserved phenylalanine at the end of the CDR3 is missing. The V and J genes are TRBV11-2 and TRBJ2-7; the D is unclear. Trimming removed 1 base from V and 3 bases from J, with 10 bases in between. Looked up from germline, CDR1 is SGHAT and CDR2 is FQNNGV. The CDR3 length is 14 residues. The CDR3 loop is CASSLVSRIYEQYL. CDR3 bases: TGTGCCAGCAGCTTAGTGTCGAGAATCTACGAGCAGTACTTA.